One and the same sample provided the 23 T cell receptor beta chains below, sequenced in a study of blood T cell repertoires in COVID-19. Clones were read by immunoSEQ multiplex PCR, and TCRdb kept only the in-frame ones, dropping some. The data hold approximately 300,000 clones, with roughly 91% observed a single time. Input material: peripheral blood. Receptor source: a woman aged 25 to 39 with COVID-19, enrolled during active disease.

V and J are TRBV5-1 and TRBJ2-2; 9 bases line up with TRBD1. The CDR3 is 14 amino acids. The V segment lost 4 bases and the J segment 6 bases; nucleotides outside the gene matches: 4. Germline V gives CDR1 SGHRS, CDR2 YFSETQ. The DNA for the CDR3 is TGCGCCAGCAGCCCGGGACAGGGCCCCGGGGAGCTGTTTTTT. This translates into CASSPGQGPGELFF.

The rearrangement links TRBV7-9 to TRBJ2-1, with 8 bases fitting TRBD2. The CDR3 is 17 amino acids. The germline CDR1 and CDR2 sequences are SEHNR and FQNEAQ (reference sequence). V was pared by 4 bases and J by 6 bases, with 14 bases of the junction left unmatched. CDR3 sequence (DNA): TGTGCCAGCAGCTCCCCAGAGGAGAGCGGGGGACGCAATGAGCAGTTCTTC. It codes for CASSSPEESGGRNEQFF.

The V and J genes are TRBV5-4 and TRBJ1-1, with 10 bases fitting TRBD1. CDR1 and CDR2 (germline): SGHNT, YYREEE (reference sequence). The CDR3 totals 14 residues. The J segment lost 6 bases and the V segment lost 5 bases, leaving 7 bases of the junction unmatched. The CDR3: CASRSTGGSAEAFF. The CDR3 DNA follows: TGTGCCAGCAGGTCGACAGGGGGCAGCGCTGAAGCTTTCTTT.

The J gene is TRBJ1-1, the V gene TRBV14; perhaps TRBD1 as D (5 bases). CDR3 length equals 15 residues. From germline, CDR1 is SGHDN and CDR2 FVKESK. The ends were cut back, 2 bases at V and 6 bases at J, with 16 bases in the middle. The CDR3 bases are TGTGCCAGCAGCCAACTCGGGACTCAAGGGGCTGAAGCTTTCTTT. It yields the protein CASSQLGTQGAEAFF. Combining the CDR3 with reference TRBV14 and TRBJ1-1 gives the whole variable domain EAGVTQFPSHSVIEKGQTVTLRCDPISGHDNLYWYRRVMGKEIKFLLHFVKESKQDESGMPNNRFLAERTGGTYSTLKVQPAELEDSGVYFCASSQLGTQGAEAFFGQGTRLTVV.

The genes are TRBV25-1 and TRBJ1-2, with 9 bases aligning to TRBD1. CDR3 length equals 15 residues. J gave up 2 bases and V 1 base, and 2 bases lay outside the gene matches. Germline CDR1 MGHDK, CDR2 SYGVNS. CDR3 amino acids: CASSEFGTGNYGYTF. The CDR3 DNA reads as TGTGCCAGCAGTGAATTTGGGACAGGGAACTATGGCTACACCTTC.

The chain has TRBV19 and TRBJ1-1; 9 nucleotides agree with TRBD1. This CDR3 region has 18 residues. J gave up 4 bases and V 3 bases, and 15 bases lay outside the gene matches. The germline V gene encodes CDR1 LNHDA and CDR2 SQIVND (reference sequence). CDR3 nucleotide sequence: TGTGCCAGTAGTATCTCTCCAGGACAGGGGTCGCCGTTCACTGAAGCTTTCTTT. Protein sequence: CASSISPGQGSPFTEAFF.

The chain couples TRBV6-1 to TRBJ1-5, with 7 bases lining up with TRBD1. In germline, CDR1 is MNHNS, CDR2 SASEGT. The CDR3 covers 17 residues. Unmatched junction bases numbered 10, after V lost 2 bases and J lost 3 bases. The CDR3 DNA follows: TGTGCCAGCAGTGAACAGAAATGGACAGGATACAATCAGCCCCAGCATTTT. Encoded protein: CASSEQKWTGYNQPQHF.

The chain joins TRBV11-3 to TRBJ1-1; 9 nucleotides align to TRBD1. CDR1 is SGHNT and CDR2 is YENEEA in the germline V gene. V lost 5 bases and J lost 3; bases outside the gene matches: 4. The CDR3 is 14 residues long. CDR3 sequence (DNA): TGTGCCAGCAGCAACGGACAGGGGCACACTGAAGCTTTCTTT. Encoded protein: CASSNGQGHTEAFF.

This chain uses TRBV5-5 with TRBJ2-4, with D unclear. CDR3 size: 15 residues. V was cut by 2 bases and J by 0 bases, with 9 bases left in between. Germline-derived CDR1 and CDR2 are SGHKS and YYEKEE (reference sequence). The CDR3 DNA reads as TGTGCCAGCAGCTTAATAGAATTAGCCAAAAACATTCAGTACTTC. Its protein is CASSLIELAKNIQYF. Full variable domain (missing parts from reference TRBV5-5 and TRBJ2-4): DAGVTQSPTHLIKTRGQQVTLRCSPISGHKSVSWYQQVLGQGPQFIFQYYEKEERGRGNFPDRFSARQFPNYSSELNVNALLLGDSALYLCASSLIELAKNIQYFGAGTRLSVL.

The J gene is TRBJ1-6, the V gene TRBV6-1; D is unclear. The CDR3 covers 15 residues. The V and J ends lost 1 base and 3 bases respectively, with 7 bases between them. In germline, CDR1 is MNHNS, CDR2 SASEGT. CDR3: CASSEDVVYNSPLHF. CDR3 DNA sequence: TGTGCCAGCAGTGAAGATGTCGTCTATAATTCACCCCTCCACTTT.

This sequence joins TRBV29-1 and TRBJ2-3, with 8 positions matching TRBD1. The CDR3 covers 14 residues. Trimming at V came to 6 bases and at J to 0 bases, leaving 5 bases not matched to a gene. From germline, CDR1 is SQVTM and CDR2 ANQGSEA. The CDR3 DNA reads as TGCAGCGTCCGCGGACAGGGTAGCACAGATACGCAGTATTTT. Amino acid sequence: CSVRGQGSTDTQYF.

V and J are TRBV2 and TRBJ2-1, with 14 bases that match TRBD2. The V segment lost 6 bases and the J segment 3 bases; nucleotides outside the gene matches: 4. Germline CDR1 is SNHLY and CDR2 is FYNNEI. CDR3 size: 16 residues. The CDR3 protein is CASRGTSGSSYNEQFF. CDR3 nucleotides: TGTGCCAGCAGGGGGACTAGCGGGAGCAGCTACAATGAGCAGTTCTTC.

The V call is TRBV27, the J call TRBJ1-1, with D unresolved. V was clipped by 7 bases and J by 10 bases, with 19 bases between them. The CDR3 contains 13 residues. Germline CDR1 MNHEY, CDR2 SMNVEV (reference sequence). CDR3 in DNA: TGTGCCAGCAACATTATGAGGGCTCTAGGAGCTTTCTTT. Translation gives CASNIMRALGAFF.

The V call is TRBV29-1, the J call TRBJ1-1; TRBD1 agrees at 8 bases. The CDR3 has 13 residues. The V gene end was trimmed by 7 bases and the J gene end by 0 bases; junction bases not matched to a gene: 4. Germline V gives CDR1 SQVTM, CDR2 ANQGSEA. DNA for the CDR3: TGCAGCGGCGGACAGGGTTTGAACACTGAAGCTTTCTTT. It translates to CSGGQGLNTEAFF.

This clone was counted once. The V call is TRBV10-3, the J call TRBJ2-6, with D perhaps matching TRBD1 (6 bases). V lost 3 bases and J 0 bases, leaving 9 bases between the germline ends. Looked up from germline, CDR1 is ENHRY and CDR2 is SYGVKD. The CDR3 totals 16 residues. CDR3 coding DNA: TGTGCCATCAGTGACGACAGGAACTCTGGGGCCAACGTCCTGACTTTC. This sequence encodes CAISDDRNSGANVLTF.

This clone has just one count. The V call is TRBV3-1 (or the pseudogene TRBV3-2), the J call TRBJ1-2, with D possibly matching TRBD1 (6 bases). The germline CDR1 and CDR2 sequences are LGHDT and YNNKEL (reference sequence). The CDR3 length is 16 residues. The V gene lost 0 bases and the J gene lost 3 bases, with 14 bases spanning the gap. The CDR3 here is CASSQDHYRDDYGYTF. The CDR3 region has the DNA TGTGCCAGCAGCCAAGATCACTACAGGGACGACTATGGCTACACCTTC.

CDR3 nucleotide sequence: TGTGCCAGCAGTTCCAGACAGTTGAACACTGAAGCTTTCTTT. Amino acids: CASSSRQLNTEAFF. This chain connects TRBV28 to TRBJ1-1, with D possibly being TRBD1 (5 bases). Germline V CDR1 and CDR2: MDHEN, SYDVKM. The CDR3 sequence is 14 residues long. Trimming stripped 4 bases from V and 0 bases from J, with 9 bases between.

The V gene is TRBV2, the J gene TRBJ1-1; D is possibly TRBD1 (5 bases). Between the trimmed V and J ends, which lost 7 bases and 6 bases, there was a span of 12 bases. The CDR3 is made up of 12 amino acids. Germline CDR1 and CDR2: SNHLY and FYNNEI. CDR3 coding DNA: TGTGCCAGCATGGGGCCCCAGGCTGAAGCTTTCTTT. This translates into CASMGPQAEAFF.

In this sample, this clone turned up once. This rearrangement joins TRBV6-2 or TRBV6-3 to TRBJ2-7; D might be TRBD2 (6 bases). V was clipped by 5 bases and J by 3 bases, with 17 bases between them. The V gene's germline CDR1 is MNHEY and CDR2 SVGEGT. CDR3 length equals 15 residues. CDR3 coding DNA: TGTGCCAGCAGTGTTCGGGACTCTCAAGGCTACGAGCAGTACTTC. This codes for CASSVRDSQGYEQYF.

The sample holds a few counts of this clone. The DNA of the CDR3 is TGTGCCAGCAGCCGAAGGGAGGGTTCAGTCTATGGCTACACCTTC. Translating gives CASSRREGSVYGYTF. The chain uses TRBV6-6 and TRBJ1-2, with D uncertain. V lost 6 bases, J lost 4 bases, and 18 bases lay in between. The CDR3 runs to 15 residues. Germline lookup yields CDR1 MNHNY and CDR2 SVGAGI (reference sequence).

J is TRBJ1-1 and V is TRBV29-1, with a tentative D call TRBD1 (5 bases). The CDR3 is 15 amino acids. Germline CDR1 reads SQVTM; CDR2 reads ANQGSEA. Trimming pared 5 bases from V and 1 base from J, leaving 17 bases between. CDR3 amino acids: CSVSRDYSRNTEAFF. The DNA of the CDR3 is TGCAGCGTTTCGAGGGACTACTCAAGGAACACTGAAGCTTTCTTT.

The sample holds a few counts of this clone. The V call is TRBV21-1, the J call TRBJ1-5; TRBD1 reflects the table's D call only, with no check against the DNA. TRBV21-1 is flagged as a pseudogene. The CDR3 totals 18 residues. This CDR3 reads CASSKARQGMGSNQPQHF. The CDR3 nucleotides are TGTGCCAGCAGCAAAGCACGACAGGGTATGGGTAGCAATCAGCCCCAGCATTTT.

This sequence joins TRBV4-1 and TRBJ1-3; perhaps TRBD1 as D (5 bases). CDR1 is MGHRA and CDR2 is YSYEKL in the germline V gene. The CDR3 has 14 residues. Trimming pared 4 bases from V and 7 bases from J, leaving 14 bases between. The CDR3 DNA follows: TGCGCCAGCAGCCCCCCAGGGAGGCGTAACACCATATATTTT. This encodes CASSPPGRRNTIYF.